This T cell receptor (beta chain) derives from a study of blood T cell repertoires in COVID-19. The length of the CDR3 is 15 residues. V was pared by 0 bases and J by 2 bases, with 12 bases between. CDR1 SGHDT and CDR2 YYEEEE come from the germline V gene. TCRdb's table, derived via immunoSEQ multiplex PCR, lists solely in-frame clones and lacks some. The sample lists 150,000 or so clones, 79% occurring once. V gene TRBV5-6 combines with J gene TRBJ2-7; D is undetermined. The TCR sequence derives from a woman in her fifties or sixties with COVID-19, enrolled during active disease. Sequenced sample: peripheral blood. CDR3 bases: TGTGCCAGCAGCTTGGGGCAGGTTTTACCCTACGAGCAGTACGTC. Translated: CASSLGQVLPYEQYV.